These 18 T cell receptor beta chains were all obtained from the same sample, sequenced in a study of T cells in Graves' hyperthyroidism and ophthalmopathy. Amplification targeted TCR beta CDR3 regions from RNA transcripts. Carried out on the TCR CDR3, a first-round RT-PCR used the HTBI primer set. MiXCR was run by TCRdb on the multiplex PCR reads, yielding one entry per CDR3 protein. The repertoire holds fewer than 650,000 distinct CDR3 sequences, 12% to 15% seen once, with over 6% in the top ten. The specimen was blood. These TCRs come from a woman between 18 and 29 years old with Graves' ophthalmopathy.

This chain links TRBV28 with TRBJ2-1, with 13 positions matching TRBD2. From germline, CDR1 is MDHEN and CDR2 SYDVKM. CDR3 length: 15 residues. V shed 6 bases, J shed 5 bases, and the junction held 4 bases outside the gene matches. CDR3 sequence: CASRTSGRGDNEQFF. In DNA form, the CDR3 reads TGTGCCAGCAGAACTAGCGGGAGGGGCGACAATGAGCAGTTCTTC.

This sequence joins TRBV4-3 and TRBJ2-2; D is unclear. V lost 4 bases and J 6 bases, leaving 9 bases between the germline ends. The CDR3 contains 13 residues. The germline V gene has CDR1 LGHNA and CDR2 YSLEER. The CDR3 region is CASSRVPAGELFF. In DNA, the CDR3 is TGCGCCAGCAGCCGGGTACCTGCCGGGGAGCTGTTTTTT.

This clonotype has ten or more counts. The gene calls are TRBV15 and TRBJ2-7; TRBD2 might be the D (6 bases). Trimming left V 0 bases short and J 4 bases short, with 16 bases between. CDR3 size: 16 residues. Germline values: CDR1 LNHNV, CDR2 YYDKDF (reference sequence). CDR3 bases: TGTGCCACCAGCAGAGAGGGGGGTACGAGGGTATACGAGCAGTACTTC. It yields the protein CATSREGGTRVYEQYF.

This clonotype has more than one count but fewer than ten. J is TRBJ1-5 and V is TRBV12-3 or TRBV12-4, with 7 nucleotides matching TRBD1. The CDR3 covers 14 residues. With 5 bases clipped from V and 6 bases from J, the junction kept 7 bases outside the gene matches. CDR3 protein: CASSPQGGGQPQHF. Written as DNA, the CDR3 is TGTGCCAGCAGTCCCCAGGGGGGGGGTCAGCCCCAGCATTTT.

For this clonotype: A much larger clonotype is one base distant, so this may be a read error. This chain connects TRBV12-3 or TRBV12-4 to TRBJ1-2, with a possible D match to TRBD1 (6 bases). The CDR3 has 15 residues. Trimming left V 2 bases short and J 0 bases short, with 10 bases between. The CDR3 region is CASSLRRTANYGYTF. The DNA for the CDR3 is TGTGCCAGCAGTTTACGCCGGACAGCTAACTATGGCTACACCTTC.

This clonotype was detected ten times or more. The rearrangement uses TRBV20-1 and TRBJ1-5; possibly TRBD1 for D (6 bases). In germline, CDR1 is DFQATT, CDR2 SNEGSKA (reference sequence). This CDR3 comprises 15 residues. The germline V and J ends were trimmed by 0 bases and 7 bases, with 16 bases remaining between them. Written as DNA, the CDR3 is TGCAGTGCTAGAGATAGCAGGGGAGTGAGACAGCCCCAGCATTTT. Its translation: CSARDSRGVRQPQHF.

V and J are TRBV6-1 and TRBJ1-1; a possible D gene is TRBD1 (5 bases). This CDR3 is 14 amino acids long. Trimming pared 1 base from V and 5 bases from J, leaving 11 bases between. Germline V CDR1 and CDR2: MNHNS, SASEGT. CDR3 sequence reads: CASSEGGEVTEAFF. The CDR3 bases are TGTGCCAGCAGTGAAGGGGGGGAGGTGACTGAAGCTTTCTTT.

There are many counts of this clonotype. V is TRBV7-2 and J is TRBJ2-1; 10 bases map to TRBD1. Trimming at V came to 7 bases and at J to 7 bases, leaving 10 bases not matched to a gene. CDR3 length equals 15 residues. Germline V gives CDR1 SGHTA, CDR2 FQGNSA. CDR3 region: CASTHGTGAENEQFF. The CDR3 DNA sequence: TGTGCCAGCACCCATGGGACAGGGGCCGAAAATGAGCAGTTCTTC.

This clonotype was observed many times. The rearrangement links TRBV6-1 to TRBJ2-7; no reliable D call. This CDR3 contains 14 residues. Trimming shortened V by 5 bases and J by 3 bases, and 14 bases separated the two germline ends. Germline V lookup: CDR1 MNHNS, CDR2 SASEGT. Here the CDR3 reads CASSPDGQNYEQYF. In DNA form, the CDR3 reads TGTGCCAGCAGTCCGGACGGCCAAAACTACGAGCAGTACTTC.

This clonotype turned up a few times. The rearrangement uses TRBV9 and TRBJ2-1, with TRBD1 identical over 9 bases. Germline CDR1 is SGDLS and CDR2 is YYNGEE. The CDR3 is made up of 15 amino acids. Trimming took 3 bases from V and 8 from J; bases not matched to a gene: 9. As DNA, the CDR3 is TGTGCCAGCAGCGGCCGGGACAGGGTCCTGCATGAGCAGTTCTTC. It specifies CASSGRDRVLHEQFF.

This clonotype has just a few counts. The gene calls are TRBV19 and TRBJ2-5; 12 nucleotides line up with TRBD2. Germline lookup yields CDR1 LNHDA and CDR2 SQIVND (reference sequence). CDR3 length: 13 residues. With V trimmed by 6 bases and J by 5 bases, 1 base remained unmatched. This CDR3 reads CASRTSGSETQYF. The CDR3, as DNA: TGTGCCAGTAGGACTAGCGGGAGTGAGACCCAGTACTTC.

This clonotype was recorded once. The CDR3 DNA sequence: TGTGCCAGCAGCTTGAGGGACAGGGGTCACAATGAGCAGTTCTTC. Translating it yields CASSLRDRGHNEQFF. The chain links TRBV5-6 to TRBJ2-1; 10 bases agree with TRBD1. CDR3 size: 15 residues. The V segment lost 1 base and the J segment 5 bases; nucleotides outside the gene matches: 3. CDR1 and CDR2 (germline): SGHDT, YYEEEE.

This clonotype has a count of ten or more. The chain is built from TRBV2 and TRBJ2-1; TRBD1 might be the D (6 bases). V shed 7 bases and J shed 1 base, with 17 bases lying between them. From germline, CDR1 is SNHLY and CDR2 FYNNEI. This CDR3 spans 16 amino acids. CDR3 coding DNA: TGTGCCAGCAAAGGGATCGGACAGAAATCCTACAATGAGCAGTTCTTC. Translated: CASKGIGQKSYNEQFF.

There are a few counts of this clonotype. V is TRBV19 and J is TRBJ2-7; 9 bases fit TRBD1. Germline V gives CDR1 LNHDA, CDR2 SQIVND (reference sequence). The CDR3 covers 16 residues. With 5 bases clipped from V and 0 bases from J, the junction kept 8 bases outside the gene matches. CDR3 amino acids: CASSRDRGSSSYEQYF. The CDR3 bases are TGTGCCAGTAGTCGTGACAGGGGGTCGAGCTCCTACGAGCAGTACTTC.

Only a few counts were recorded for this clonotype. This chain joins TRBV9 and TRBJ2-1; TRBD1 agrees at 7 bases. The CDR3 contains 15 residues. Looked up from germline, CDR1 is SGDLS and CDR2 is YYNGEE. V lost 3 bases to trimming and J lost 6 bases; unmatched junction nucleotides: 9. CDR3 coding DNA: TGTGCCAGCAGCGCGACGACAGGGATCCGCAATGAGCAGTTCTTC. Its translation: CASSATTGIRNEQFF. The complete variable domain, with remaining parts taken from reference TRBV9 and TRBJ2-1, reads DSGVTQTPKHLITATGQRVTLRCSPRSGDLSVYWYQQSLDQGLQFLIQYYNGEERAKGNILERFSAQQFPDLHSELNLSSLELGDSALYFCASSATTGIRNEQFFGPGTRLTVL.

CDR3 protein: CASETESSYNEQFF. CDR3 coding DNA: TGTGCCAGCGAGACAGAAAGCTCCTACAATGAGCAGTTCTTC. V and J are TRBV10-3 and TRBJ2-1; the D gene is possibly TRBD1 (5 bases). V was clipped by 10 bases and J by 0 bases, with 13 bases between them. This CDR3 has 14 residues. CDR1 and CDR2 (germline): ENHRY, SYGVKD.

The chain combines TRBV2 with TRBJ2-1; D possibly corresponds to TRBD2 (6 bases). V lost 4 bases and J 4 bases, leaving 11 bases between the germline ends. Germline-derived CDR1 and CDR2 are SNHLY and FYNNEI. There are 14 residues in the CDR3. The CDR3 nucleotides are TGTGCCAGCAGTGGGGGGGACCTTTACAATGAGCAGTTCTTC. Its protein product is CASSGGDLYNEQFF. Filled out from reference TRBV2 and TRBJ2-1, the complete variable domain reads EPEVTQTPSHQVTQMGQEVILRCVPISNHLYFYWYRQILGQKVEFLVSFYNNEISEKSEIFDDQFSVERPDGSNFTLKIRSTKLEDSAMYFCASSGGDLYNEQFFGPGTRLTVL.

This clonotype was seen repeatedly, ten times or more. CDR3 region: CASSFIGNTEAFF. The CDR3 coding sequence is TGTGCCAGCAGCTTCATCGGGAACACTGAAGCTTTCTTT. The genes are TRBV7-2 and TRBJ1-1; D not certain. The germline V gene encodes CDR1 SGHTA and CDR2 FQGNSA. The CDR3 runs to 13 residues. V lost 3 bases and J lost 1, with 6 bases in between.